These 13 T cell receptor beta chains share one sample of origin, sequenced in a study of blood T cell repertoires in COVID-19. Produced via immunoSEQ multiplex PCR; TCRdb's table is partial and in-frame only. The sample shows some 100,000 clones, more than 75% of them seen only once. The specimen was peripheral blood. Receptors originate from a young man in a cohort sampled during active COVID-19.

This chain uses TRBV5-4 with TRBJ2-5; 11 nucleotides line up with TRBD2. The CDR3 runs 15 residues. V gave up 4 bases and J gave up 3 bases; unmatched junction bases: 5. The germline V gene has CDR1 SGHNT and CDR2 YYREEE (reference sequence). CDR3 sequence reads: CASSLPGLAEETQYF. CDR3 nucleotides: TGTGCCAGCAGCCTTCCGGGACTAGCGGAAGAGACCCAGTACTTC. The full variable domain, its missing parts supplied by reference TRBV5-4 and TRBJ2-5, is ETGVTQSPTHLIKTRGQQVTLRCSSQSGHNTVSWYQQALGQGPQFIFQYYREEENGRGNFPPRFSGLQFPNYSSELNVNALELDDSALYLCASSLPGLAEETQYFGPGTRLLVL.

The V call is TRBV3-1 (or the pseudogene TRBV3-2), the J call TRBJ1-6; D uncertain. CDR1 and CDR2 from the germline V gene are LGHDT and YNNKEL (reference sequence). V was shortened by 4 bases and J by 9 bases, with 10 bases between the two germline ends. The CDR3 consists of 13 residues. This chain's CDR3 is CASSPSLRSPLHF. As DNA, the CDR3 is TGTGCCAGCAGCCCCTCCTTGCGTTCACCCCTCCACTTT.

This clone appeared a single time. The chain employs TRBV6-5 and TRBJ1-5; D might be TRBD1 (5 bases). The CDR3 has 14 residues. V dropped 7 bases and J dropped 1 base, with 11 bases sitting between them. Germline V gene data show CDR1 as MNHEY and CDR2 as SVGAGI. Here the CDR3 reads CASKPRASNQPQHF. DNA of the CDR3: TGTGCCAGCAAGCCCAGGGCGAGCAATCAGCCCCAGCATTTT.

This sequence joins TRBV18 and TRBJ1-2; 7 bases fit TRBD1. J lost 3 bases, V lost 1 base, and 8 bases had no gene match. Germline V gene lookup returns CDR1 KGHSH and CDR2 LQKENI. This CDR3 spans 16 amino acids. The DNA for the CDR3 is TGTGCCAGCTCACCACTAGACAGGGAGCGGGACTATGGCTACACCTTC. It is translated as CASSPLDRERDYGYTF.

The genes are TRBV6-6 and TRBJ1-2; TRBD1 matches 7 bases. Germline V gives CDR1 MNHNY, CDR2 SVGAGI (reference sequence). V shed 9 bases, J shed 4 bases, and the junction held 14 bases outside the gene matches. The CDR3 sequence is 15 residues long. The CDR3 sequence: CASGQEISPVYGYTF. For the CDR3, the DNA is TGTGCCAGTGGACAGGAAATCTCGCCAGTCTATGGCTACACCTTC.

As to this clone: Other nucleotide sequences in the sample specify the same CDR3. The rearrangement links TRBV24-1 to TRBJ2-2, with 9 bases aligning to TRBD1. CDR1 KGHDR and CDR2 SFDVKD come from the germline V gene. This CDR3 has 18 amino acids. With 1 base clipped from V and 8 bases from J, the junction kept 13 bases outside the gene matches. CDR3 amino acids: CATSDFSGTGNFLGELFF. The CDR3 DNA reads as TGTGCCACCAGTGATTTTTCCGGGACAGGGAATTTTCTTGGGGAGCTGTTTTTT.

This clone was observed a few times. The CDR3 DNA reads as TGTGCCAGCAGTTTAGCCGGACATTACTCCTACGAGCAGTACTTC. This sequence encodes CASSLAGHYSYEQYF. The chain employs TRBV27 and TRBJ2-7; D is perhaps TRBD1 (5 bases). CDR3 length: 15 residues. Trimming removed 2 bases at V and 0 bases at J, with 11 bases between. Per germline, CDR1 MNHEY and CDR2 SMNVEV (reference sequence).

V is TRBV5-1 and J is TRBJ1-2; D perhaps matches TRBD1 (6 bases). This CDR3 comprises 13 residues. V was shortened by 4 bases and J by 4 bases, with 11 bases between the two germline ends. Germline lookup yields CDR1 SGHRS and CDR2 YFSETQ. The CDR3 spells CASSATGFYGYTF. CDR3 DNA: TGCGCCAGCAGCGCAACAGGGTTCTATGGCTACACCTTC.

The rearrangement links TRBV30 to TRBJ1-5, with 7 bases that match TRBD1. Germline V CDR1 and CDR2: GTSNPN, SVGIG (reference sequence). The CDR3 is 15 residues long. Trimming removed 0 bases from V and 2 bases from J; junction bases left unmatched: 4. CDR3 sequence: CAWSVGTGGNQPQHF. The CDR3 DNA is TGTGCCTGGAGTGTAGGAACAGGGGGCAATCAGCCCCAGCATTTT.

The chain employs TRBV19 and TRBJ2-7, with 7 bases identical to TRBD1. Germline V gene lookup returns CDR1 LNHDA and CDR2 SQIVND (reference sequence). This CDR3 region has 15 residues. Trimming removed 3 bases from V and 1 base from J; junction bases left unmatched: 6. DNA of the CDR3: TGTGCCAGTAGTATCCACGAGACAGGGTCCTACGAGCAGTACTTC. Amino acid sequence: CASSIHETGSYEQYF.

This chain connects TRBV24-1 to TRBJ1-1, with 7 bases matching TRBD1. Germline V gene sequence: CDR1 KGHDR, CDR2 SFDVKD. The CDR3 covers 14 residues. The V and J ends lost 6 bases and 1 base, in that order; junction bases with no gene match: 4. DNA of the CDR3: TGTGCCACCAGTAAGGGGGCGACGAACACTGAAGCTTTCTTT. Amino acids: CATSKGATNTEAFF.

The J gene is TRBJ2-5, the V gene TRBV11-3, with TRBD2 matching over 8 bases. In germline, CDR1 is SGHNT, CDR2 YENEEA. The CDR3 spans 14 residues. Losses at the gene ends were 5 bases for V and 5 bases for J; bases not matched to a gene: 7. CDR3: CASSRRGGRETQYF. The DNA of the CDR3 is TGTGCCAGCAGCCGCCGGGGGGGCCGTGAGACCCAGTACTTC.

The chain has TRBV3-1 (or the pseudogene TRBV3-2) and TRBJ1-5; D not resolved. V dropped 2 bases and J dropped 7 bases, with 9 bases sitting between them. The CDR3 sequence is 13 residues long. In germline, CDR1 is LGHDT, CDR2 YNNKEL (reference sequence). The CDR3 is CASSQFEEQPQHF. The CDR3 coding sequence is TGTGCCAGCAGCCAATTTGAGGAACAGCCCCAGCATTTT.